This paragraph covers one T cell receptor beta chain sequence. The antigen remains unidentified. 60 Vbeta and 13 Jbeta primers were used in PCR. The data were produced by immunoSEQ multiplex PCR, yet TCRdb's version contains in-frame clones alone and is incomplete. Seen here are around 100,000 clones, roughly 9.1% observed once, and the top ten hold about 5.7%. Germline V gene data show CDR1 as SGHTA and CDR2 as FQGNSA. The CDR3 sequence is 15 residues long. This record belongs to a study of cytomegalovirus exposure and HLA in healthy donors. Study findings and constraints: TCR beta V- and J-gene trimming was later associated with a missense DCLRE1C variant.

This receptor was taken from a man aged 40-50 years in good health and CMV-seropositive. This rearrangement joins TRBV7-2 to TRBJ2-5, with 11 bases that match TRBD2. The J call may be in error: the DNA end matches TRBJ2-7 better. Sequencing was carried out using PBMCs. The CDR3 nucleotides are TGTGCCAGCAGCTTAGGGACTAGCGGGTTCTACGAGCAGTACTTC. It codes for CASSLGTSGFYEQYF.